This TCR beta chain comes out of a study of human T cells and chemical hapten exposure. Study in general: Per-sample TCR yields varied mainly from small pooled library volume differences. General study points: The number of TCRs over 1 in 1000 frequency stayed unchanged after DPC.

The CDR3 spans 14 residues. Per germline, CDR1 SGHTA and CDR2 FQGTGA. Trimming took 5 bases from V and 6 from J; bases not matched to a gene: 7. Total RNA was isolated from unfractionated whole blood. The sample holds many counts of this clonotype. Its antigen remains unknown. It was the library that attached unique molecular identifiers to individual cDNA molecules. In the original analysis: Ranging from about 20,000 to 690,600, TCR counts per sample had a median value of 95,638. TCRdb processed the reads anew with MiXCR; each CDR3 protein has one entry. The V and J calls reflect TCRdb's pipeline rather than the authors' work. The sample has about 120,000 distinct CDR3 sequences, about 7.7% seen once.

The specimen was whole blood. This clonotype originated in a human donor in good health. Some clones in this sample may be carry-over from other donors' samples. V usage is TRBV7-3 and J usage is TRBJ2-1; 7 bases map to TRBD2. Written as DNA, the CDR3 is TGTGCCAGCAGCCCAATGGGGGGGGGCAATGAGCAGTTCTTC. It encodes CASSPMGGGNEQFF.